A selection of T cell receptor beta chains follows, all from one sample in a study of shared T cell receptors in the human thymus. The method was immunoSEQ multiplex PCR; TCRdb's version includes in-frame clones alone and lacks a portion of them. The sample has some 640,000 clones, approximately 89% seen once. Another study also made use of these data, one on human thymus T cells.

The sample was thymocytes. Source of these receptors: a boy under three years old with a congenital heart defect. Both conserved end residues are part of each CDR3. The order of the fields is D gene, clone size, V gene, J gene, CDR3 DNA, CDR3 protein. A D gene is named only where the DNA matches it firmly. A row's size may be missing; if present it is once, few, many or a size class.

TRBD1,.,TRBV28,TRBJ1-2,TGTGCCAGCAGAACCCGATCCCCCCGGACAGGGGGAGCGGGCTACACCTTC,CASRTRSPRTGGAGYTF
TRBD1,.,TRBV28,TRBJ1-2,TGTGCCAGCAGACCCTTTCGGGACAGGGTCCCCTATGGCTACACCTTC,CASRPFRDRVPYGYTF
.,once,TRBV5-6,TRBJ2-3,TGTGCCAGCAGCTTGGGAGGGATCACAGATACGCAGTATTTT,CASSLGGITDTQYF
.,.,TRBV25-1,TRBJ2-3,TGTGCCAGCAGTGACGGAGATACGCAGTATTTT,CASSDGDTQYF
.,.,TRBV19,TRBJ1-5,TGTGCCAGTACGCCGACACTCAATCAGCCCCAGCATTTT,CASTPTLNQPQHF
TRBD1,few,TRBV28,TRBJ1-1,TGTGCCAGCAGTCCCAGGGGGCGGGACACTGAAGCTTTCTTT,CASSPRGRDTEAFF
TRBD2,once,TRBV28,TRBJ2-7,TGTGCCAGCAGTTTGGGGCGGGGGGGCTACTACGAGCAGTACTTC,CASSLGRGGYYEQYF
TRBD1,.,TRBV6-1,TRBJ2-4,TGTGCCAGCAGGATTGCCCGGGACAGGGGGAACATTCAGTACTTC,CASRIARDRGNIQYF
.,.,TRBV5-5,TRBJ2-7,TGTGCCAGCAGCTTGAGTCTTCCGGGAGTCTCCTACGAGCAGTACTTC,CASSLSLPGVSYEQYF
TRBD2,.,TRBV4-1,TRBJ2-3,TGCGCCAGCAGCCAAGATGAAGGTTGGGGACTAGCGGAACGGGGGCAGTATTTT,CASSQDEGWGLAERGQYF
.,.,TRBV27,TRBJ2-5,TGTGCCAGCAGACTCCAAGAGACCCAGTACTTC,CASRLQETQYF
.,.,TRBV6-5,TRBJ1-1,TGTGCCAGCAGGGGGAACAGGGAGAACACTGAAGCTTTCTTT,CASRGNRENTEAFF
TRBD1,.,TRBV6-1,TRBJ1-2,TGTGCCAGCAGTGGACCGGGACAGGGGATTGGTGGCTACACCTTC,CASSGPGQGIGGYTF
.,.,TRBV5-1,TRBJ2-7,TGCGCCAGCAGCTTGGCCGCCAGCTCCTACGAGCAGTACTTC,CASSLAASSYEQYF
.,.,TRBV5-4,TRBJ2-1,TGTGCCAGCAGCTTACAGGGCTTTGGAATATTTGAGCAGTTCTTC,CASSLQGFGIFEQFF
TRBD2,.,TRBV9,TRBJ2-3,TGTGCCAGCAGCGTAGTAGCGGGGGGTCACCGGACGCAGTATTTT,CASSVVAGGHRTQYF
TRBD1,.,TRBV5-8,TRBJ1-5,TGTGCCAGCAGCTACGGACAGGGGAATCAGCCCCAGCATTTT,CASSYGQGNQPQHF
TRBD2,.,TRBV5-6,TRBJ2-1,TGTGCCAGCAGCTCGGGACTAGCAGTGGGGAATGAGCAGTTCTTC,CASSSGLAVGNEQFF
TRBD1,.,TRBV18,TRBJ1-5,TGTGCCAGCTCCCTTCAGGGGGCCTTTAGGGAGCCCCAGCATTTT,CASSLQGAFREPQHF
TRBD1,.,TRBV18,TRBJ2-7,TGTGCCAGCTCACCACCCTTAGACAGGGTGGGCGAGCAGTACTTC,CASSPPLDRVGEQYF
.,.,TRBV27,TRBJ1-6,TGTGCCAGCAGTGGGAGGGATCTCTATAATTCACCCCTCCACTTT,CASSGRDLYNSPLHF
.,.,TRBV6-5,TRBJ2-2,TGTGCCAGCTCTGGCAAAGTGCCCGGGGCCGGGGAGCTGTTTTTT,CASSGKVPGAGELFF
TRBD2,.,TRBV11-2,TRBJ2-3,TGTGCCAGCAGCTTAGATCCAGCGGGAGGGCCGAACCCTCTCACAGATACGCAGTATTTT,CASSLDPAGGPNPLTDTQYF
TRBD1,.,TRBV5-1,TRBJ1-2,TGCGCCAGCAGCTTGGACAGGGGAATCCTAGGTGGAGATGGCTACACCTTC,CASSLDRGILGGDGYTF
TRBD2,.,TRBV7-6,TRBJ2-5,TGTGCCAGCAGCTTAGGACTAGCGGGACAAGAGACCCAGTACTTC,CASSLGLAGQETQYF
TRBD2,.,TRBV9,TRBJ2-1,TGTGCCAGCACCGTAGCGGGAACCCCCCGCAATGAGCAGTTCTTC,CASTVAGTPRNEQFF
.,.,TRBV27,TRBJ1-6,TGTGCCAGCAGTTTATCGGAACAGACGGTCGATAATTCCCCCCTCCACTTT,CASSLSEQTVDNSPLHF
.,.,TRBV7-2,TRBJ1-5,TGTGCCAGCAGCCTGAGGGGGAGTAGCAATCAGCCCCAGCATTTT,CASSLRGSSNQPQHF
TRBD2,once,TRBV4-3,TRBJ2-7,TGCGCCAGCAGCCAAGAGGGACTAGCGGGAGGCAACGAGCAGTACTTC,CASSQEGLAGGNEQYF
TRBD1,.,TRBV14,TRBJ2-3,TGTGCCAGCAGCCCTAGACAGGGGGTGGACACAGATACGCAGTATTTT,CASSPRQGVDTDTQYF
TRBD2,.,TRBV9,TRBJ2-7,TGTGCCAGCAGCTCCGCCGTTGGTAGCGGGATATACGAGCAGTACTTC,CASSSAVGSGIYEQYF
TRBD2,.,TRBV9,TRBJ2-5,TGTGCCAGCAGCGCTGGGAGGGTCTCGACAAAAAACCAAGAGACCCAGTACTTC,CASSAGRVSTKNQETQYF
TRBD2,.,TRBV7-6,TRBJ2-1,TGTGCCAGCAGCCAAGGGACTAGAGTAAACTACAATGAGCAGTTCTTC,CASSQGTRVNYNEQFF
.,few,TRBV4-3,TRBJ2-3,TGCGCCAGCAGCCAGGGGGGTCTTCGGAATACGCAGTATTTT,CASSQGGLRNTQYF
TRBD1,.,TRBV6-5,TRBJ1-1,TGTGCCAGCAGTTACCTCGGGGGACAGGGCACTGAAGCTTTCTTT,CASSYLGGQGTEAFF
.,.,TRBV28,TRBJ2-5,TGTGCCAGCAGTTTTGACAGCCCGAGGGAGACCCAGTACTTC,CASSFDSPRETQYF
TRBD2,.,TRBV9,TRBJ2-3,TGTGCCAGCAGCGTAGACCAGCGGGGGAATCCTCTGGTACATACGCAGTATTTT,CASSVDQRGNPLVHTQYF
TRBD1,.,TRBV14,TRBJ1-1,TGTGCCAGCAGCCAAGGGAGGGGGGACAGGGGACCAAACACTGAAGCTTTCTTT,CASSQGRGDRGPNTEAFF
TRBD1,.,TRBV27,TRBJ2-1,TGTGCCAGCAGTATGATCAAGGTCAGGGGGTTCTATGAGCAGTTCTTC,CASSMIKVRGFYEQFF
TRBD1,.,TRBV5-6,TRBJ2-5,TGTGCCAGCAGCTTGGAGGTAGGACAGGGAGTGCAAGAGACCCAGTACTTC,CASSLEVGQGVQETQYF
.,.,TRBV11-3,TRBJ2-1,TGTGCCAGCAGCTTATGGGAGGCGGATGAGCAGTTCTTC,CASSLWEADEQFF
.,.,TRBV6-5,TRBJ1-2,TGTGCCAGCAGTGTACTCCCCCAGCAGCGGGGCTACACCTTC,CASSVLPQQRGYTF